This record looks at one TCR beta chain sequence and its context. This sample is part of a study of T cell responses to AZD1222 COVID-19 vaccine. The CDR3 runs to 13 residues. The V gene's germline CDR1 is SGHRS and CDR2 YFSETQ. V gave up 4 bases and J gave up 11 bases, with 18 bases separating them. Profiling relied on immunoSEQ multiplex PCR, and the TCRdb table lists in-frame clones only, not all of them. Of 50,000 or so clones listed, approximately 91% are singletons. Sequencing used peripheral blood, obtained 28 days after the second AZD1222 dose. The chain employs TRBV5-1 and TRBJ1-2, with D unclear. The source is an adult who received the AZD1222 COVID-19 vaccine. The CDR3 nucleotides read TGCGCCAGCAGCCTCGGACGCCTCTCCCGGTACACCTTC. Residues: CASSLGRLSRYTF.